The 17 T cell receptor beta chains in this list originate from one sample, sequenced in a study of immune evolution from preneoplasia to lung adenocarcinoma. Assay used: immunoSEQ multiplex PCR; TCRdb lists only in-frame clones, some missing. The sample lists around 8,000 clones; roughly four fifths were seen once. The sample taken for sequencing was FFPE minimally invasive lung adenocarcinoma tissue. Source of these receptors: a person aged 70 to 85 with lung adenocarcinoma.

The chain has TRBV10-3 and TRBJ1-1, with 7 bases identical to TRBD1. The germline CDR1 and CDR2 sequences are ENHRY and SYGVKD. This CDR3 region has 13 residues. CDR3 nucleotides: TGTGCTTCATCAGGGGGGGCTCGGACTGAAGCTTTCTTT. Translating it yields CASSGGARTEAFF.

As DNA, the CDR3 is TGTGCCAGCAGCTTTAGTGCTAACTATGGCTACACCTTC. Translating gives CASSFSANYGYTF. This chain connects TRBV11-2 to TRBJ1-2; D not certain. CDR3 length: 13 amino acids. The germline V gene has CDR1 SGHAT and CDR2 FQNNGV. V was trimmed by 3 bases and J by 0 bases, leaving 5 bases between them.

The chain links TRBV5-6 to TRBJ2-2, with D perhaps TRBD2 (6 bases). V was clipped by 0 bases and J by 4 bases, with 16 bases between them. The CDR3 runs 17 residues. Germline V gives CDR1 SGHDT, CDR2 YYEEEE. DNA of the CDR3: TGTGCCAGCAGCTTGGGGGGCCAGGGAGGAAGCACCGGGGAGCTGTTTTTT. Translating it yields CASSLGGQGGSTGELFF.

The chain links TRBV9 to TRBJ2-5, with 8 bases matching TRBD1. V was pared by 4 bases and J by 7 bases, with 9 bases of the junction left unmatched. This CDR3 is built from 14 residues. In germline, CDR1 is SGDLS, CDR2 YYNGEE. The CDR3 sequence is CASSTGQGTGTQYF. CDR3 DNA: TGTGCCAGCAGCACAGGACAGGGAACGGGGACCCAGTACTTC.

This clone appeared a single time. The DNA of the CDR3 is TGTGCCAGTAGTATAGGGGGAAGGACCCCTGAAGCTTTCTTT. Translation gives CASSIGGRTPEAFF. J is TRBJ1-1 and V is TRBV19; no definite D call. The CDR3 is made up of 14 amino acids. CDR1 LNHDA and CDR2 SQIVND come from the germline V gene (reference sequence). Trimming took 1 base from V and 6 from J, leaving 12 bases between them.

V is TRBV4-1 and J is TRBJ2-1, with TRBD2 matching over 14 bases. This CDR3 is built from 17 residues. V gave up 1 base and J gave up 7 bases; unmatched junction bases: 6. Germline values: CDR1 MGHRA, CDR2 YSYEKL. The CDR3 DNA reads as TGCGCCAGCAGCCAAGGACTAGCGGGAGGGCCTGGGAATGAGCAGTTCTTC. Its protein product is CASSQGLAGGPGNEQFF.

The chain employs TRBV5-6 and TRBJ1-3; D remains unclear. Trimming shortened V by 4 bases and J by 0 bases, and 14 bases separated the two germline ends. The CDR3 is made up of 16 amino acids. Looked up from germline, CDR1 is SGHDT and CDR2 is YYEEEE. CDR3 nucleotide sequence: TGTGCCAGCAGCCAAATGACCAGGAACTCTGGAAACACCATATATTTT. It translates to CASSQMTRNSGNTIYF.

The chain combines TRBV2 with TRBJ2-7; tentative D call: TRBD1 (6 bases). Germline CDR1 reads SNHLY; CDR2 reads FYNNEI. The CDR3 consists of 13 residues. Between the trimmed V and J ends, which lost 6 bases and 6 bases, there was a span of 15 bases. The CDR3: CASRSRGEGEQYF. The CDR3, as DNA: TGTGCCAGCAGAAGCAGGGGAGAGGGCGAGCAGTACTTC.

In regard to this clone: Its ends do not fully match the called genes, so a read error is possible. J is TRBJ1-1 and V is TRBV30; no clear D gene. Germline V CDR1 and CDR2: GTSNPN, SVGIG (reference sequence). This CDR3 has 11 residues. The CDR3 region is CAWWRAGEGFF. DNA for the CDR3: TGTGCCTGGTGGCGGGCCGGTGAAGGTTTCTTT.

CDR3 coding DNA: TGTGCCTGGAGTGTACTAGGTGGGAGGGCCCACGATGAGCAGTTCTTC. This translates into CAWSVLGGRAHDEQFF. The chain links TRBV30 to TRBJ2-1, with 7 bases identical to TRBD2. V was clipped by 0 bases and J by 8 bases; unmatched bases: 13. Germline V gene sequence: CDR1 GTSNPN, CDR2 SVGIG (reference sequence). The CDR3 loop spans 16 amino acids.

This clone is labeled medium-sized. The V gene is TRBV5-1, the J gene TRBJ2-5, with TRBD2 matching over 7 bases. Trimming cost V 3 bases and J 10 bases; bases outside gene matches: 18. CDR3 length: 16 amino acids. Germline V gives CDR1 SGHRS, CDR2 YFSETQ. The CDR3: CASSSGSVAGLLVQYF. The CDR3 DNA follows: TGCGCCAGCAGCTCCGGGTCAGTAGCGGGCCTTCTGGTCCAGTACTTC.

The V gene is TRBV28, the J gene TRBJ2-5; unclear D gene. Trimming cost V 2 bases and J 5 bases, with 3 bases left between them. The CDR3 is 11 residues long. Germline CDR1 and CDR2: MDHEN and SYDVKM. The CDR3, as DNA: TGTGCCAGCAGTTTACGGGAGACCCAGTACTTC. It translates to CASSLRETQYF.

This clone was seen more than once but under ten times. V and J are TRBV5-1 and TRBJ1-5, with D tentatively TRBD1 (5 bases). V lost 1 base to trimming and J lost 0 bases, with 8 bases between them. The CDR3 is 15 residues long. In germline, CDR1 is SGHRS, CDR2 YFSETQ. The CDR3 DNA reads as TGCGCCAGCAGCTTGACAGGTAATAGCAATCAGCCCCAGCATTTT. Its protein product is CASSLTGNSNQPQHF. Looking up the rest from reference TRBV5-1 and TRBJ1-5 gives the full variable domain: KAGVTQTPRYLIKTRGQQVTLSCSPISGHRSVSWYQQTPGQGLQFLFEYFSETQRNKGNFPGRFSGRQFSNSRSEMNVSTLELGDSALYLCASSLTGNSNQPQHFGDGTRLSIL.

The rearrangement joins TRBV5-5 to TRBJ2-2; TRBD1 or TRBD2 may be the D gene (6 bases each). V lost 2 bases and J 3 bases, leaving 14 bases between the germline ends. This CDR3 is 16 amino acids long. The germline gives CDR1 SGHKS, CDR2 YYEKEE (reference sequence). The CDR3 DNA reads TGTGCCAGCAGCTTCAGGGGAGGCGGGGACACCGGGGAGCTGTTTTTT. Residues: CASSFRGGGDTGELFF.

This clone was observed a handful of times. The rearrangement links TRBV27 to TRBJ1-5; D is possibly TRBD1 (5 bases). V dropped 0 bases and J dropped 15 bases, with 15 bases sitting between them. The CDR3 contains 13 residues. Germline V gene sequence: CDR1 MNHEY, CDR2 SMNVEV (reference sequence). CDR3 coding DNA: TGTGCCAGCAGTTTATCCCCCACAGGTCCCAGGCATTTT. This encodes CASSLSPTGPRHF.

This rearrangement joins TRBV7-9 to TRBJ1-3; TRBD1 is a possible D gene (5 bases). The ends were cut back, 4 bases at V and 1 base at J, with 14 bases in the middle. CDR3 length: 16 residues. Germline V gene sequence: CDR1 SEHNR, CDR2 FQNEAQ (reference sequence). CDR3 amino acids: CASSSGTWGSGNTIYF. CDR3 nucleotide sequence: TGTGCCAGCAGCTCCGGGACCTGGGGGTCTGGAAACACCATATATTTT.

The CDR3 DNA reads as TGTGCCAGCAGCTTCCAGGGCTACGAGCAGTACTTC. Its protein product is CASSFQGYEQYF. V gene TRBV7-9 combines with J gene TRBJ2-7; D might be TRBD1 (5 bases). This CDR3 spans 12 amino acids. V dropped 3 bases and J dropped 3 bases, with 6 bases sitting between them. Germline CDR1 reads SEHNR; CDR2 reads FQNEAQ (reference sequence).